Shown below are 8 T cell receptor beta chains from a single sample sequenced in a study of human T cells and chemical hapten exposure. Via MiXCR, TCRdb re-called the RACE reads, giving one row per CDR3 protein. The sample has more than 300,000 distinct CDR3 sequences, 5.5% seen once. The time point here: pre-sensitization, week 0. Indicated treatment: therapeutic diphenylcyclopropenone sensitization with weekly scalp DPC. This material consisted of whole blood, taken in connection with sensitization to the hapten diphenylcyclopropenone (DPC). The receptor set was obtained from a woman aged 18 to 35 with alopecia areata. Some clones in this sample may be carry-over from other donors' samples.

Ten or more counts support this clonotype. V and J are TRBV7-9 and TRBJ2-7; 10 bases are shared with TRBD2. V lost 4 bases and J lost 4; bases outside the gene matches: 10. This CDR3 spans 16 amino acids. Per germline, CDR1 SEHNR and CDR2 FQNEAQ (reference sequence). CDR3 in amino acids: CASSSTAGGQVYEQYF. In nucleotides, the CDR3 is TGTGCCAGCAGCTCAACAGCGGGGGGGCAGGTATACGAGCAGTACTTC.

This clonotype was counted ten times or more. The chain employs TRBV4-3 and TRBJ2-6; 11 positions match TRBD1. CDR3 length: 18 amino acids. CDR1 LGHNA and CDR2 YSLEER come from the germline V gene. The V segment lost 1 base and the J segment 4 bases; nucleotides outside the gene matches: 6. The CDR3: CASSQAGQGAWGANVLTF. The CDR3 region has the DNA TGCGCCAGCAGCCAAGCTGGACAGGGGGCGTGGGGGGCCAACGTCCTGACTTTC.

This clonotype came up many times. This chain joins TRBV12-3 or TRBV12-4 and TRBJ2-3, with 8 bases lining up with TRBD2. The V and J ends lost 6 bases and 3 bases, in that order; junction bases with no gene match: 8. This CDR3 is 15 amino acids long. The CDR3 spells CASRPTSDPTDTQYF. DNA of the CDR3: TGTGCCAGCAGGCCGACTAGCGACCCGACAGATACGCAGTATTTT.

V usage is TRBV7-6 and J usage is TRBJ2-7; 9 bases are shared with TRBD1. Losses at the gene ends were 5 bases for V and 6 bases for J; bases not matched to a gene: 14. The germline CDR1 and CDR2 sequences are SGHVS and FNYEAQ. CDR3 size: 16 residues. This chain's CDR3 is CASSPTQGANYFEQYF. Written as DNA, the CDR3 is TGTGCCAGCAGCCCTACACAGGGGGCGAACTACTTCGAGCAGTACTTC.

This clonotype has only a few counts. This chain links TRBV7-2 with TRBJ2-7; 8 bases match TRBD1. CDR1 is SGHTA and CDR2 is FQGNSA in the germline V gene. V lost 1 base and J lost 4; bases outside the gene matches: 6. CDR3 size: 15 residues. The CDR3 spells CASSLERDRLYEQYF. CDR3 in DNA: TGTGCCAGCAGCTTAGAACGGGACAGGTTATACGAGCAGTACTTC.

The gene calls are TRBV28 and TRBJ2-3, with 10 bases matching TRBD2. CDR1 is MDHEN and CDR2 is SYDVKM in the germline V gene. V lost 6 bases and J lost 3; bases outside the gene matches: 12. The CDR3 covers 17 residues. The CDR3 DNA reads as TGTGCCAGCAGACCCCCGAGCGGGGGGGGCGGTACAGATACGCAGTATTTT. It encodes CASRPPSGGGGTDTQYF.

This clonotype was seen only once. This chain uses TRBV7-8 with TRBJ1-1; maybe TRBD1 (5 bases). Per germline, CDR1 SGHVS and CDR2 FQNEAQ. The CDR3 runs 16 residues. The germline V and J ends were trimmed by 1 base and 0 bases, with 12 bases remaining between them. The CDR3 DNA sequence: TGTGCCAGCAGCTTAGTATGGACGGGGGTGAACACTGAAGCTTTCTTT. It encodes CASSLVWTGVNTEAFF. Looking up the rest from reference TRBV7-8 and TRBJ1-1 gives the full variable domain: GAGVSQSPRYKVAKRGQDVALRCDPISGHVSLFWYQQALGQGPEFLTYFQNEAQLDKSGLPSDRFFAERPEGSVSTLKIQRTQQEDSAVYLCASSLVWTGVNTEAFFGQGTRLTVV.

This clonotype was detected ten times or more. This sequence joins TRBV29-1 and TRBJ1-2; D remains ambiguous. Germline loops: CDR1 SQVTM, CDR2 ANQGSEA. The CDR3 spans 13 residues. Deletions cut 3 bases from V and 8 bases from J, with 16 bases between. The CDR3, as DNA: TGCAGCGTTGACCCTAAGCGGGTTAACGGCTACACCTTC. As protein: CSVDPKRVNGYTF. Full variable domain (remainder filled in from reference TRBV29-1 and TRBJ1-2): SAVISQKPSRDICQRGTSLTIQCQVDSQVTMMFWYRQQPGQSLTLIATANQGSEATYESGFVIDKFPISRPNLTFSTLTVSNMSPEDSSIYLCSVDPKRVNGYTFGSGTRLTVV.